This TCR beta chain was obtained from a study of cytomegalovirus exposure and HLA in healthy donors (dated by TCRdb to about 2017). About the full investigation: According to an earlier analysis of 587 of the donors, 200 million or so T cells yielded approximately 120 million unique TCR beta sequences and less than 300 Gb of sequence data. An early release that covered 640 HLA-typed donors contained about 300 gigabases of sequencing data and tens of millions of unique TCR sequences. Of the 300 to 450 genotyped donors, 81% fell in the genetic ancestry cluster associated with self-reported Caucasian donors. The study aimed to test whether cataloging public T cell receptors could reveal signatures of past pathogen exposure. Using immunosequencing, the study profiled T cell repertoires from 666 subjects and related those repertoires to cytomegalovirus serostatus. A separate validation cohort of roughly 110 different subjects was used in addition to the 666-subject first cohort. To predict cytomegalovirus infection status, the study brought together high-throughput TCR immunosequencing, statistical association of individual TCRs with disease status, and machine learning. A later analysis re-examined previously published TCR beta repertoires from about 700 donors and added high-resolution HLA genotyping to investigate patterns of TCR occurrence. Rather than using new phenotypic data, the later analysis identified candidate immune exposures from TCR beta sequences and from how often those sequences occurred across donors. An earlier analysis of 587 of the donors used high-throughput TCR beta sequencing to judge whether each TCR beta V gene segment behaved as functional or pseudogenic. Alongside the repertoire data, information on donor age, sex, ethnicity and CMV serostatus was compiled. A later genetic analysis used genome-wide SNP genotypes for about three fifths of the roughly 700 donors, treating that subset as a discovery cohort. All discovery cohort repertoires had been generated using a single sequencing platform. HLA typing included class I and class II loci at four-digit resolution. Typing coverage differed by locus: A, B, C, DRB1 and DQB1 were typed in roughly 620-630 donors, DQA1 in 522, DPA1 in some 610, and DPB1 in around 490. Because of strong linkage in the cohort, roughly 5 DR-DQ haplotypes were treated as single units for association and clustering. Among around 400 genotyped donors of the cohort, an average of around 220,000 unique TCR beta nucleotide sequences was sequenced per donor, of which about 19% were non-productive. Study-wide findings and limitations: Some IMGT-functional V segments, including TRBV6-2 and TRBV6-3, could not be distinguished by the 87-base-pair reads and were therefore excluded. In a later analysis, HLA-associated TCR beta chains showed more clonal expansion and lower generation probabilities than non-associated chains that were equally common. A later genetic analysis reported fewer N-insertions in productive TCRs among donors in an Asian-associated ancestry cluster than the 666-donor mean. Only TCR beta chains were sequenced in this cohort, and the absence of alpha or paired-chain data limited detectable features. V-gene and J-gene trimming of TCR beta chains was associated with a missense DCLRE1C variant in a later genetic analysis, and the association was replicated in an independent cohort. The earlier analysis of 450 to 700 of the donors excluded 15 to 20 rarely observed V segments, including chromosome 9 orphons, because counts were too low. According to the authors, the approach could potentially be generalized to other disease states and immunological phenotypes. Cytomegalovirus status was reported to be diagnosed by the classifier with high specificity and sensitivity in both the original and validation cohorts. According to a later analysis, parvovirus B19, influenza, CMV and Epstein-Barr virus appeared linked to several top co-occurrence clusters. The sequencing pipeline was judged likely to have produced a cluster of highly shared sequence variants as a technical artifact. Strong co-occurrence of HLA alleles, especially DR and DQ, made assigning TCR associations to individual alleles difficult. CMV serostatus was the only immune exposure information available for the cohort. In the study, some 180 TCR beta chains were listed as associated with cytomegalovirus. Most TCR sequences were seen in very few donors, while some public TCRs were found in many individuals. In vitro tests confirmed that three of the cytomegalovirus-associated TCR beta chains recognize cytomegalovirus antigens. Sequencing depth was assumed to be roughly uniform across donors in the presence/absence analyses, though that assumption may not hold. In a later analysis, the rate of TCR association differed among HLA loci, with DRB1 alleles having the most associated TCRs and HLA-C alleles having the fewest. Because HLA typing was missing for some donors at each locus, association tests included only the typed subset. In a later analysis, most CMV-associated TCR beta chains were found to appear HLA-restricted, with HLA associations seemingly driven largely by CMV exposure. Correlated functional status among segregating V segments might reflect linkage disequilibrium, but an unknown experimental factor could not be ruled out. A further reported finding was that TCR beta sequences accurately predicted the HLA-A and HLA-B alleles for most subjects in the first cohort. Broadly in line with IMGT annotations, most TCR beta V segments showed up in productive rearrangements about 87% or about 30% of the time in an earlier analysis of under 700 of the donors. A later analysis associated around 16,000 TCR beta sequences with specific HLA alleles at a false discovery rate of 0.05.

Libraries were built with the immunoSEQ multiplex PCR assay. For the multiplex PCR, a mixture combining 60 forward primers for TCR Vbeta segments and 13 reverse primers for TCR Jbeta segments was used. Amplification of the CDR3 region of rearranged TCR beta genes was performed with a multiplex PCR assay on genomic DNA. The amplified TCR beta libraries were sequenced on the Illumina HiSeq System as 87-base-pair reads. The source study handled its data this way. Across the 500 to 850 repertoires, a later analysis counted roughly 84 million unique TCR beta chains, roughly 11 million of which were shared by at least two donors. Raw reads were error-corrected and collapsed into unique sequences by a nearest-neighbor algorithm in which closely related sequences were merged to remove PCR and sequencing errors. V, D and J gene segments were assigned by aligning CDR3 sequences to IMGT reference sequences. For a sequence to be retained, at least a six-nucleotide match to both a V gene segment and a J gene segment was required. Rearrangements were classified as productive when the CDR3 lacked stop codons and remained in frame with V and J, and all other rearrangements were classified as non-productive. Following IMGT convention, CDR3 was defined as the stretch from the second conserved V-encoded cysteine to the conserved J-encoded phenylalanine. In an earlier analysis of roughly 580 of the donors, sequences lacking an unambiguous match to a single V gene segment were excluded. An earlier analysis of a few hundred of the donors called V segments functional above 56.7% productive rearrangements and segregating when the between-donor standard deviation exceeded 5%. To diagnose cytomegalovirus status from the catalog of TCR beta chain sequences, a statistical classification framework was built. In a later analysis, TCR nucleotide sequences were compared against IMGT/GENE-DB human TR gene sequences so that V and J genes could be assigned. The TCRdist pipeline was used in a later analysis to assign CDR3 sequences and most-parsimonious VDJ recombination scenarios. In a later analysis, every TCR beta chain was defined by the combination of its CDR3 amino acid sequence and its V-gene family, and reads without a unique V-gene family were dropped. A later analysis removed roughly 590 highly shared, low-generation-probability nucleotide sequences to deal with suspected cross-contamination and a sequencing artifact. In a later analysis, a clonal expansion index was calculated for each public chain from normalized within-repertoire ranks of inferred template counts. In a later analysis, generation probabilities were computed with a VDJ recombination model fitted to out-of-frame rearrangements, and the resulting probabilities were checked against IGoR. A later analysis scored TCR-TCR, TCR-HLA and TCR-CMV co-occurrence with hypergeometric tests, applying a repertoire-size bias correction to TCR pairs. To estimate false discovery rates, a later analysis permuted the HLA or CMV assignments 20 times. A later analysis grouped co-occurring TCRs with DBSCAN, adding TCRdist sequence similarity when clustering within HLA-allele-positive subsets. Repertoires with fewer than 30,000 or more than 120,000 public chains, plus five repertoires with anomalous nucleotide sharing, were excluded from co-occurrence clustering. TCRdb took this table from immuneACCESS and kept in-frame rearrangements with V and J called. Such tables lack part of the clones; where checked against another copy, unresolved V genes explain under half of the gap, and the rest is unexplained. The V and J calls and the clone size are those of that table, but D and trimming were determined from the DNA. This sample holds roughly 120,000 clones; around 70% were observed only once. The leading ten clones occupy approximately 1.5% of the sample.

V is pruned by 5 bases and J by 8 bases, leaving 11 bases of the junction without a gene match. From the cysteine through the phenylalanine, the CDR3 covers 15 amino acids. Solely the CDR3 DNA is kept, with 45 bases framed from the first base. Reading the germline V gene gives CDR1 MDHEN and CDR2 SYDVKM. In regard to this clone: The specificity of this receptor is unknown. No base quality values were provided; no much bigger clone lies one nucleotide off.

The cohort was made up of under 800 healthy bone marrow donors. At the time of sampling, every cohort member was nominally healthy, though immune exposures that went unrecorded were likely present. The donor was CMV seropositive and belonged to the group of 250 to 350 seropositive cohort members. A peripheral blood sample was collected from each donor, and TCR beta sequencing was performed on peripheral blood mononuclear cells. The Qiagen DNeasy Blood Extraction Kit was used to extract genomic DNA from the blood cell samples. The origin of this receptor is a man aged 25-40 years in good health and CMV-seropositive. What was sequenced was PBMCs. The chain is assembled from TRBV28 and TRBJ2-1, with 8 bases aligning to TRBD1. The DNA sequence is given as TGTGCCAGCAGTCCTCGGCAGGGGGCGAGGGATGAGCAGTTCTTC. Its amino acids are CASSPRQGARDEQFF.